What follows are 18 T cell receptor beta chains derived from one specimen sequenced in a study of CD8 T cells in Susac syndrome. Random hexamers were used to reverse transcribe about 0.5 to 1 ug of RNA. Each CDR3 protein is one row after TCRdb ran MiXCR on the immunoSEQ multiplex PCR reads. The sample shows approximately 180,000 distinct CDR3 sequences, just under 95% of them seen only once. The specimen sequenced was CD4+ T cells from PBMCs. The receptors come from a human donor with Susac syndrome.

J is TRBJ1-1 and V is TRBV28, with D tentatively TRBD1 (5 bases). This CDR3 contains 14 residues. Trimming removed 6 bases at V and 4 bases at J, with 15 bases between. Germline assignment: CDR1 MDHEN and CDR2 SYDVKM. CDR3 in amino acids: CASSATGTVTEAFF. The CDR3, as DNA: TGTGCCAGCAGCGCCACGGGGACGGTCACTGAAGCTTTCTTT. Based on the CDR3 plus reference TRBV28 and TRBJ1-1, the full variable domain is DVKVTQSSRYLVKRTGEKVFLECVQDMDHENMFWYRQDPGLGLRLIYFSYDVKMKEKGDIPEGYSVSREKKERFSLILESASTNQTSMYLCASSATGTVTEAFFGQGTRLTVV.

V is TRBV7-2 and J is TRBJ2-4, with D unresolved. The CDR3 runs 15 residues. V gave up 1 base and J gave up 6 bases, with 13 bases separating them. CDR1 SGHTA and CDR2 FQGNSA come from the germline V gene. The CDR3 nucleotides are TGTGCCAGCAGCTTAGGGGCCCCCGCGAGAAACATTCAGTACTTC. Protein: CASSLGAPARNIQYF.

This clonotype has more than one count but fewer than ten. V and J are TRBV6-2 or TRBV6-3 and TRBJ2-5, with 9 nucleotides matching TRBD2. There are 13 residues in the CDR3. Germline V gives CDR1 MNHEY, CDR2 SVGEGT. Unmatched junction bases numbered 1, after V lost 4 bases and J lost 4 bases. The CDR3 nucleotides read TGTGCCAGCAGTTCACTAGCGGGAGAGACCCAGTACTTC. Its protein is CASSSLAGETQYF.

The chain joins TRBV27 to TRBJ1-1; possibly TRBD1 for D (6 bases). The V end was cut by 6 bases, the J end by 3 bases, with 14 bases between. Germline CDR1 reads MNHEY; CDR2 reads SMNVEV (reference sequence). The CDR3 loop spans 14 amino acids. CDR3 in amino acids: CASRSQQGDTEAFF. Here the CDR3 DNA reads TGTGCCAGCAGATCTCAACAGGGAGACACTGAAGCTTTCTTT.

The chain carries TRBV25-1 and TRBJ2-1; TRBD2 agrees at 8 bases. This CDR3 comprises 15 residues. After removal of 2 bases from V and 7 bases from J, the junction contained 7 bases not matched to a gene. Germline V gene data show CDR1 as MGHDK and CDR2 as SYGVNS. CDR3 nucleotide sequence: TGTGCCAGCAGTGAACGGGGGGGAGGGCCTAATGAGCAGTTCTTC. It codes for CASSERGGGPNEQFF. The whole variable domain, remainder taken from reference TRBV25-1 and TRBJ2-1, is EADIYQTPRYLVIGTGKKITLECSQTMGHDKMYWYQQDPGMELHLIHYSYGVNSTEKGDLSSESTVSRIRTEHFPLTLESARPSHTSQYLCASSERGGGPNEQFFGPGTRLTVL.

The chain couples TRBV20-1 to TRBJ2-7; 7 bases fit TRBD1. The J segment lost 5 bases and the V segment lost 6 bases, leaving 13 bases of the junction unmatched. Germline V lookup: CDR1 DFQATT, CDR2 SNEGSKA (reference sequence). The CDR3 length is 14 residues. The CDR3 loop reads CSAEPGGYQNEQYF. The CDR3 bases are TGCAGTGCCGAACCAGGGGGATATCAGAACGAGCAGTACTTC.

The chain uses TRBV20-1 and TRBJ1-1; TRBD1 aligns across 7 bases. Germline CDR1 is DFQATT and CDR2 is SNEGSKA (reference sequence). The CDR3 spans 17 residues. V shed 6 bases and J 2 bases; nucleotides not matched to a gene: 18. The CDR3: CSAPEGTETDTNTEAFF. CDR3 DNA: TGCAGTGCCCCCGAGGGGACAGAAACTGACACTAACACTGAAGCTTTCTTT.

The chain recombines TRBV29-1 with TRBJ2-7; possibly TRBD1 for D (6 bases). Per germline, CDR1 SQVTM and CDR2 ANQGSEA. CDR3 length equals 14 residues. Trimming pared 3 bases from V and 6 bases from J, leaving 18 bases between. This chain's CDR3 is CSVESAVRGGEQYF. CDR3 DNA sequence: TGCAGCGTTGAGAGCGCGGTCCGAGGGGGCGAGCAGTACTTC.

The chain is built from TRBV15 and TRBJ2-5; no definite D call. CDR3 length: 12 amino acids. Trimming removed 0 bases at V and 5 bases at J, with 4 bases between. Germline V gene lookup returns CDR1 LNHNV and CDR2 YYDKDF (reference sequence). CDR3 coding DNA: TGTGCCACCAGCAGAGATCGGGAGACCCAGTACTTC. It is translated as CATSRDRETQYF.

This clonotype was seen just once. The rearrangement uses TRBV12-3 or TRBV12-4 and TRBJ1-3; D gene unclear. Trimming removed 1 base from V and 3 bases from J, with 4 bases in between. The CDR3 spans 13 residues. The CDR3 region has the DNA TGTGCCAGCAGTTTAGTTGGTGGAAACACCATATATTTT. It codes for CASSLVGGNTIYF.

J is TRBJ1-1 and V is TRBV5-1; 9 nucleotides agree with TRBD1. V shed 0 bases, J shed 4 bases, and the junction held 4 bases outside the gene matches. The CDR3 is made up of 15 amino acids. Germline V gene sequence: CDR1 SGHRS, CDR2 YFSETQ. The CDR3 DNA follows: TGCGCCAGCAGCTTGGAGGGACAGGGAGGCACTGAAGCTTTCTTT. Its translation: CASSLEGQGGTEAFF.

V and J are TRBV23-1 and TRBJ2-5; unclear D gene. TRBV23-1 is an open reading frame whose function is uncertain. Deletions cut 2 bases from V and 0 bases from J, with 13 bases between. The CDR3 length is 16 residues. CDR3 bases: TGCGCCAGCAGTCAAAAAATGGCAGGCGACCAAGAGACCCAGTACTTC. This translates into CASSQKMAGDQETQYF.

This chain connects TRBV5-1 to TRBJ2-3; 8 bases match TRBD1. Trimming at V came to 0 bases and at J to 6 bases, leaving 9 bases not matched to a gene. Germline V gene data show CDR1 as SGHRS and CDR2 as YFSETQ. The CDR3 is made up of 16 amino acids. The CDR3 here is CASSLAGQGAGDTQYF. DNA of the CDR3: TGCGCCAGCAGCTTGGCCGGGCAGGGGGCCGGTGATACGCAGTATTTT.

This rearrangement joins TRBV7-9 to TRBJ2-3; no definite D call. This CDR3 is 15 amino acids long. The V end was cut by 5 bases, the J end by 0 bases, with 12 bases between. Looked up from germline, CDR1 is SEHNR and CDR2 is FQNEAQ (reference sequence). CDR3 sequence: CASSADRYSTDTQYF. In DNA, the CDR3 is TGTGCCAGCAGCGCTGACCGCTATAGCACAGATACGCAGTATTTT. The full variable domain, rest sourced from reference TRBV7-9 and TRBJ2-3, is DTGVSQNPRHKITKRGQNVTFRCDPISEHNRLYWYRQTLGQGPEFLTYFQNEAQLEKSRLLSDRFSAERPKGSFSTLEIQRTEQGDSAMYLCASSADRYSTDTQYFGPGTRLTVL.

V is TRBV29-1 and J is TRBJ2-5; D is possibly TRBD1 (6 bases). V was trimmed by 1 base and J by 2 bases, leaving 20 bases between them. Germline CDR1 and CDR2: SQVTM and ANQGSEA. This CDR3 is built from 17 residues. CDR3 region: CSVEATTFTDRQETQYF. The CDR3 DNA follows: TGCAGCGTTGAAGCCACAACCTTCACCGACAGGCAAGAGACCCAGTACTTC.

The rearrangement links TRBV5-6 to TRBJ2-1; unclear D gene. The germline V gene has CDR1 SGHDT and CDR2 YYEEEE. The ends were cut back, 1 base at V and 8 bases at J, with 10 bases in the middle. This CDR3 region has 13 residues. The CDR3 DNA is TGTGCCAGCAGCTTGAGCATGTACGATGAGCAGTTCTTC. It encodes CASSLSMYDEQFF. Full variable domain (remainder filled in from reference TRBV5-6 and TRBJ2-1): DAGVTQSPTHLIKTRGQQVTLRCSPKSGHDTVSWYQQALGQGPQFIFQYYEEEERQRGNFPDRFSGHQFPNYSSELNVNALLLGDSALYLCASSLSMYDEQFFGPGTRLTVL.

This sequence joins TRBV20-1 and TRBJ2-7, with D hard to call. This CDR3 spans 13 amino acids. Between the trimmed V and J ends, which lost 5 bases and 3 bases, there was a span of 14 bases. Germline CDR1 reads DFQATT; CDR2 reads SNEGSKA (reference sequence). CDR3 residues: CSAPGPAVYEQYF. The CDR3 coding sequence is TGCAGTGCTCCGGGCCCGGCGGTCTACGAGCAGTACTTC.

V gene TRBV29-1 combines with J gene TRBJ2-1; D is unresolved. V lost 3 bases and J 7 bases, leaving 22 bases between the germline ends. The CDR3 spans 16 residues. The germline CDR1 and CDR2 sequences are SQVTM and ANQGSEA. CDR3 sequence: CSVDFSTHNGVNEQFF. DNA of the CDR3: TGCAGCGTTGATTTCTCTACACACAATGGGGTGAATGAGCAGTTCTTC.